This entry concerns a single T cell receptor (beta chain). The antigen remains unidentified. The data originate from a study of cytomegalovirus exposure and HLA in healthy donors. About the research overall: Early on, a data release was issued that held approximately 78 million unique TCRs from HLA-typed donors.

Primers for the PCR totalled 60 Vbeta and 13 Jbeta. The table came from immunoSEQ multiplex PCR; TCRdb's copy has only in-frame clones and leaves some out. The data contain 70,000 to 95,000 clones, over 75% of them seen just once; the ten biggest clones take up about 3.5%. Germline loops: CDR1 SNHLY, CDR2 FYNNEI. This CDR3 comprises 15 residues. The V and J ends lost 4 bases and 7 bases respectively, with 19 bases between them. Study results and caveats: Links to common viral pathogens appeared, in a later analysis, for several of the most significant clusters. Across HLA loci, a later analysis found differing TCR association rates, with DRB1 most and HLA-C fewest.

This chain joins TRBV2 and TRBJ1-2; D perhaps matches TRBD1 (5 bases). Material for sequencing was PBMCs. The sequence derives from a man between 50 and 59 years old in good health and CMV-seronegative. The CDR3 DNA is TGTGCCAGCAGTGTTGGAGGAGGGGCGGCGGGTGGCTACACCTTC. Protein: CASSVGGGAAGGYTF.